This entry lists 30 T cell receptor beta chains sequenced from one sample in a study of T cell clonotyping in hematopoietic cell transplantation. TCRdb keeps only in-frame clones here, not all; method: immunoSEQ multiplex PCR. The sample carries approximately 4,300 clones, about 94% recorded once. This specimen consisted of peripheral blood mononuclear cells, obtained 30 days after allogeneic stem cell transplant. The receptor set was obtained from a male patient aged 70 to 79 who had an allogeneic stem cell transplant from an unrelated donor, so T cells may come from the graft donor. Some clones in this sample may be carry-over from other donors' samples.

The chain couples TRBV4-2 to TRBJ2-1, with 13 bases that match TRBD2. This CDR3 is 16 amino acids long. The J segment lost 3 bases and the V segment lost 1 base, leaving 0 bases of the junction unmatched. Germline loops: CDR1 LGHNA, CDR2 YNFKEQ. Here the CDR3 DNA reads TGTGCCAGCAGCCAAGGACTAGCGGGAGGCTACAATGAGCAGTTCTTC. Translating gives CASSQGLAGGYNEQFF.

CDR3 sequence: CASSVGLAGGSYEQYF. The DNA of the CDR3 is TGTGCCAGCAGTGTCGGACTAGCGGGAGGCTCCTACGAGCAGTACTTC. V and J are TRBV6-1 and TRBJ2-7, with 14 nucleotides matching TRBD2. The CDR3 is 16 amino acids. CDR1 MNHNS and CDR2 SASEGT come from the germline V gene. V lost 4 bases, J lost 0 bases, and 2 bases stayed unmatched.

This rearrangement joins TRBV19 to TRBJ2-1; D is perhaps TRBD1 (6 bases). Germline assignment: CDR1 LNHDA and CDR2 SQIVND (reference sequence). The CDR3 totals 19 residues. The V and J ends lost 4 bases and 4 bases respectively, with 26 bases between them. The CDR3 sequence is CASSTKRGSTGLLYNEQFF. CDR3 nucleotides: TGTGCCAGTAGTACCAAAAGGGGAAGTACAGGGCTGTTGTACAATGAGCAGTTCTTC.

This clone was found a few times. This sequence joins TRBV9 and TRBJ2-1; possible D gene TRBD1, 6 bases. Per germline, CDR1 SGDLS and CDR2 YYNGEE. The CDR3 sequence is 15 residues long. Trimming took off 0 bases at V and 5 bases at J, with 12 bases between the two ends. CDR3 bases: TGTGCCAGCAGCGTAGGGGCAGGGGATCACAATGAGCAGTTCTTC. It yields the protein CASSVGAGDHNEQFF.

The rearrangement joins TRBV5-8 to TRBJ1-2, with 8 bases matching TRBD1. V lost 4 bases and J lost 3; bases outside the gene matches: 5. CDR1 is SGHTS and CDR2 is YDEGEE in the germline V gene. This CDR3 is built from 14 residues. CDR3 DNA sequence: TGTGCCAGCAGCCCAGGGACAGGCGACTATGGCTACACCTTC. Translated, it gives CASSPGTGDYGYTF.

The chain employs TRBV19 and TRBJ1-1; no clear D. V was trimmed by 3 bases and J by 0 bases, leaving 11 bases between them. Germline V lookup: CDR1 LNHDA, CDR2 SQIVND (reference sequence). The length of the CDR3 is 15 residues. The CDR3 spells CASSIIGRLNTEAFF. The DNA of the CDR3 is TGTGCCAGTAGTATCATCGGACGGTTGAACACTGAAGCTTTCTTT.

The chain's CDR3 is CASSLLGVEQFF. CDR3 sequence (DNA): TGTGCCAGCAGTTTACTCGGGGTTGAGCAGTTCTTC. The chain carries TRBV27 and TRBJ2-1; D is possibly TRBD2 (5 bases). Germline V CDR1 and CDR2: MNHEY, SMNVEV (reference sequence). The CDR3 totals 12 residues. The germline V and J ends were trimmed by 2 bases and 9 bases, with 8 bases remaining between them.

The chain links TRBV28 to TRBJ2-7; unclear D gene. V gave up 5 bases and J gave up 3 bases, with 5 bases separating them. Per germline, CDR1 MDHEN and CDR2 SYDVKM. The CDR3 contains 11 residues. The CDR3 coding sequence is TGTGCCAGCAGTCAATACTACGAGCAGTACTTC. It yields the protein CASSQYYEQYF.

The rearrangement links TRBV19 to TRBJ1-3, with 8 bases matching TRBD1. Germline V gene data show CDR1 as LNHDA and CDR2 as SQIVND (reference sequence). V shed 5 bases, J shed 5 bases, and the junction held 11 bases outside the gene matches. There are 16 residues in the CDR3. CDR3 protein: CASSPTGQGGRNTIYF. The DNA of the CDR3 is TGTGCCAGTAGTCCGACCGGACAGGGCGGTAGAAACACCATATATTTT.

The chain's CDR3 is CASSILQGAIRYGYTF. CDR3 sequence (DNA): TGTGCCAGTAGTATCTTACAGGGGGCTATCCGCTATGGCTACACCTTC. The chain uses TRBV19 and TRBJ1-2, with TRBD1 identical over 9 bases. This CDR3 comprises 16 residues. In germline, CDR1 is LNHDA, CDR2 SQIVND (reference sequence). Losses at the gene ends were 3 bases for V and 4 bases for J; bases not matched to a gene: 9.

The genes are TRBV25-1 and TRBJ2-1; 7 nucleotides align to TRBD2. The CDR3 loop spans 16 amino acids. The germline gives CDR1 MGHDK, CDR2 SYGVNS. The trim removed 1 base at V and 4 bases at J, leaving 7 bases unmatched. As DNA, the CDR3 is TGTGCCAGCAGTGAATTGGGGGGAGGGCAATACAATGAGCAGTTCTTC. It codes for CASSELGGGQYNEQFF.

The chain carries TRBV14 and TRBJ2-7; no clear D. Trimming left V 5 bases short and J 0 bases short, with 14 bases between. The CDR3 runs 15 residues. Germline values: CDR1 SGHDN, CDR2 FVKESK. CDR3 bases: TGTGCCAGCAGCTATGGGCAGGCTTCCTCCTACGAGCAGTACTTC. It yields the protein CASSYGQASSYEQYF.

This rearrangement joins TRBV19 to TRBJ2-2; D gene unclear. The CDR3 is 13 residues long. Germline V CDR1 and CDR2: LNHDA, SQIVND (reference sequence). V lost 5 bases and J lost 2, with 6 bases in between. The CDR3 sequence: CASSVPNTGELFF. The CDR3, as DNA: TGTGCCAGTAGTGTACCCAACACCGGGGAGCTGTTTTTT.

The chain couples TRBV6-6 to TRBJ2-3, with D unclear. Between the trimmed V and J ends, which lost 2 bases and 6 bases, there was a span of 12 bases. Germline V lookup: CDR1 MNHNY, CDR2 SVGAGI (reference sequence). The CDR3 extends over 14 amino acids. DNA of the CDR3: TGTGCCAGCAGTTACGATCCCTACCGGGATACGCAGTATTTT. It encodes CASSYDPYRDTQYF.

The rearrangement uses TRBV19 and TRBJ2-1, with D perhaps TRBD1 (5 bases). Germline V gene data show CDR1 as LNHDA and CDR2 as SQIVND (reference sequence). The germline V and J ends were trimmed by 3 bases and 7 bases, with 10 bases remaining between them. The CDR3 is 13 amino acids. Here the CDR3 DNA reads TGTGCCAGTAGTATCACCGACAGTAATGAGCAGTTCTTC. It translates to CASSITDSNEQFF.

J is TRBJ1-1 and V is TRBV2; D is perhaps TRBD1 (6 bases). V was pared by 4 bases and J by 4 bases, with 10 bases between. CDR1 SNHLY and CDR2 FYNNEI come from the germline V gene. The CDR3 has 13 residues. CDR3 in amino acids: CASSGTRGTEAFF. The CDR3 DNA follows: TGTGCCAGCAGTGGTACCAGGGGCACTGAAGCTTTCTTT. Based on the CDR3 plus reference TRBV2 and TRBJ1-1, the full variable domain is EPEVTQTPSHQVTQMGQEVILRCVPISNHLYFYWYRQILGQKVEFLVSFYNNEISEKSEIFDDQFSVERPDGSNFTLKIRSTKLEDSAMYFCASSGTRGTEAFFGQGTRLTVV.

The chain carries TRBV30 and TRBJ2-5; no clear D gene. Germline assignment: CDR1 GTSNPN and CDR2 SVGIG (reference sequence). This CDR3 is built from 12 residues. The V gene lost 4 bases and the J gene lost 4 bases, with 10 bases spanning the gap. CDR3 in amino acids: CAWTMDGETQYF. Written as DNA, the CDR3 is TGTGCCTGGACTATGGACGGAGAGACCCAGTACTTC. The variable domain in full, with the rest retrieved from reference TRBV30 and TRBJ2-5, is SQTIHQWPATLVQPVGSPLSLECTVEGTSNPNLYWYRQAAGRGLQLLFYSVGIGQISSEVPQNLSASRPQDRQFILSSKKLLLSDSGFYLCAWTMDGETQYFGPGTRLLVL.

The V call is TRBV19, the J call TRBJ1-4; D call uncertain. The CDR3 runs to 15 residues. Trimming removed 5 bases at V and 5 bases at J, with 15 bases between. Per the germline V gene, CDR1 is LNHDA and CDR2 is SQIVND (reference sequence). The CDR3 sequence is CASSPRHSPNEKLFF. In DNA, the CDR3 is TGTGCCAGTAGTCCCCGACACTCTCCCAATGAAAAACTGTTTTTT.

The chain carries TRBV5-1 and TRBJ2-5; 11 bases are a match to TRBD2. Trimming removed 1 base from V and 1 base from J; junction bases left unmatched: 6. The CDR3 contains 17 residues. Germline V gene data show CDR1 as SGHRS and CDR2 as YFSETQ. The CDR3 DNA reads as TGCGCCAGCAGCTTGCTAGCGGGAGGTGCCGTCCAAGAGACCCAGTACTTC. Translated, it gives CASSLLAGGAVQETQYF.

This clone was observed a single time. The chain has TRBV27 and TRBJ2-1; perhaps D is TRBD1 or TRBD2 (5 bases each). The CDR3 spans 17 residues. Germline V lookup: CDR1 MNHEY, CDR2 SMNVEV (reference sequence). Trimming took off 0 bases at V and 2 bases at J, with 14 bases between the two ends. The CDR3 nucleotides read TGTGCCAGCAGTTTATCCACCGGGACGGGCGCCTACAATGAGCAGTTCTTC. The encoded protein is CASSLSTGTGAYNEQFF.

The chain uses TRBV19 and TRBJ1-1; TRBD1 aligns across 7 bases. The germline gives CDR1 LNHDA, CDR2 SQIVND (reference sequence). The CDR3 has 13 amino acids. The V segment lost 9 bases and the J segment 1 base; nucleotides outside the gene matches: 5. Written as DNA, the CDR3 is TGTGCCAGCGACAGGGTTCCGAACACTGAAGCTTTCTTT. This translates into CASDRVPNTEAFF. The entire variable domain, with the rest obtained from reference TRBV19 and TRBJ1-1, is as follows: DGGITQSPKYLFRKEGQNVTLSCEQNLNHDAMYWYRQDPGQGLRLIYYSQIVNDFQKGDIAEGYSVSREKKESFPLTVTSAQKNPTAFYLCASDRVPNTEAFFGQGTRLTVV.

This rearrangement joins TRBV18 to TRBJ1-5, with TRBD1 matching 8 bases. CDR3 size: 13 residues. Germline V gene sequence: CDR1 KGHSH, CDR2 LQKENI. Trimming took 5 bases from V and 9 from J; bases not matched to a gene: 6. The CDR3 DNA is TGTGCCAGCTCAGTGGACAGGGTTTCGCCCCAGCATTTT. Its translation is CASSVDRVSPQHF.

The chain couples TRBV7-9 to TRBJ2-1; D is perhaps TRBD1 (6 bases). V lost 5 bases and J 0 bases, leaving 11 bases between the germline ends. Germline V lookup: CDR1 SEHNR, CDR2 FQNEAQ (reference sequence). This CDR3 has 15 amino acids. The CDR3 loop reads CASSATGTSYNEQFF. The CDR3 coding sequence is TGTGCCAGCAGCGCCACAGGGACCTCCTACAATGAGCAGTTCTTC.

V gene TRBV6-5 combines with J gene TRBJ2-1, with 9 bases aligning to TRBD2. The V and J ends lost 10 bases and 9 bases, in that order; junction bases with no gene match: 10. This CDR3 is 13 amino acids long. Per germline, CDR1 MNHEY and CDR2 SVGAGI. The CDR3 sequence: CATYSGSLIEQFF. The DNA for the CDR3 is TGTGCCACATATAGCGGGAGCCTTATTGAGCAGTTCTTC.

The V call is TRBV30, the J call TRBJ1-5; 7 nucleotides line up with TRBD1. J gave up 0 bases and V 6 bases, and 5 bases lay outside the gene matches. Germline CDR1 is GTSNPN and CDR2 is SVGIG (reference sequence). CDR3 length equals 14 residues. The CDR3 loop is CACEGGPSNQPQHF. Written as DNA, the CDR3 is TGTGCCTGTGAAGGGGGCCCTAGCAATCAGCCCCAGCATTTT. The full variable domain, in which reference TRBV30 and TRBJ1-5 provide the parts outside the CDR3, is SQTIHQWPATLVQPVGSPLSLECTVEGTSNPNLYWYRQAAGRGLQLLFYSVGIGQISSEVPQNLSASRPQDRQFILSSKKLLLSDSGFYLCACEGGPSNQPQHFGDGTRLSIL.

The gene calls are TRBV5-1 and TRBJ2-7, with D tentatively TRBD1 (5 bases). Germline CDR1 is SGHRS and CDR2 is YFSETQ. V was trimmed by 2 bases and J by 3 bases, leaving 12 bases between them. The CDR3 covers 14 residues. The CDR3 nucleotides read TGCGCCAGCAGCTTTACAGGACGGAACTACGAGCAGTACTTC. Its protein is CASSFTGRNYEQYF. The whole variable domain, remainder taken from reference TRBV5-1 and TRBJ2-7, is KAGVTQTPRYLIKTRGQQVTLSCSPISGHRSVSWYQQTPGQGLQFLFEYFSETQRNKGNFPGRFSGRQFSNSRSEMNVSTLELGDSALYLCASSFTGRNYEQYFGPGTRLTVT.

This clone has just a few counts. CDR3 loop: CASTEPGQSETQYF. CDR3 sequence (DNA): TGTGCCAGCACCGAGCCGGGACAATCAGAGACCCAGTACTTC. The rearrangement joins TRBV2 to TRBJ2-5, with D possibly matching TRBD1 (6 bases). CDR3 size: 14 residues. Trimming pared 7 bases from V and 4 bases from J, leaving 16 bases between. CDR1 is SNHLY and CDR2 is FYNNEI in the germline V gene.

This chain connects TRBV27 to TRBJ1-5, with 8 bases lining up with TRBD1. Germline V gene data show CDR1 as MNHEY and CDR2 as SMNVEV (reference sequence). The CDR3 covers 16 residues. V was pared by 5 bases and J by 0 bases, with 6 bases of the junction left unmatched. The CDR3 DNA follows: TGTGCCAGCAGTCCAGGACAGGGCGGTAGCAATCAGCCCCAGCATTTT. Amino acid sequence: CASSPGQGGSNQPQHF.

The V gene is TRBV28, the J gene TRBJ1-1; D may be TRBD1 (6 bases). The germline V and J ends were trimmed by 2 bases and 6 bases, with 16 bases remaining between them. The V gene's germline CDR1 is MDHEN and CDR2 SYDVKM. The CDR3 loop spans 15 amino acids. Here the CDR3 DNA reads TGTGCCAGCAGTTTACTGGGGGGCGCCTCGGCTGAAGCTTTCTTT. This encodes CASSLLGGASAEAFF.

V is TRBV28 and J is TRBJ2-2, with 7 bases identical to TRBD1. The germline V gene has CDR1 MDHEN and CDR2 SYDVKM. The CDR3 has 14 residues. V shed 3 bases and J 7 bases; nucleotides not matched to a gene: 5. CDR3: CASSFHRGDGELFF. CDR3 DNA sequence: TGTGCCAGCAGTTTTCACAGGGGAGACGGGGAGCTGTTTTTT.